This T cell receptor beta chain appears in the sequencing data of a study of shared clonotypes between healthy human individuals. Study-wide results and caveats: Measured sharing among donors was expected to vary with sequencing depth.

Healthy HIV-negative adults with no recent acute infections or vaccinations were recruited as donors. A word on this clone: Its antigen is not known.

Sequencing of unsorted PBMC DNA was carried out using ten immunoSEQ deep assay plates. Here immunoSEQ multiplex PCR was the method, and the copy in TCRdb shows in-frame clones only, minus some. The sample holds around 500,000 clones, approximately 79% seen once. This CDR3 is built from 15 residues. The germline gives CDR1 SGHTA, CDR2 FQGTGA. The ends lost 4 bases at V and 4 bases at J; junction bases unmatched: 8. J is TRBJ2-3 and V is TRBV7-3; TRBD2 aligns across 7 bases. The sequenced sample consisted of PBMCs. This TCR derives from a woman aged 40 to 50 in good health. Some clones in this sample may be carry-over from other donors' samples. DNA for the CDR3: TGTGCCAGCAGCTCCCAAGCGGGAAGCGCAGATACGCAGTATTTT. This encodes CASSSQAGSADTQYF.